The rows below give T cell receptor beta chains drawn from one sample of a study of blood T cell repertoires in COVID-19. The protocol was immunoSEQ multiplex PCR, while the TCRdb copy is restricted to in-frame clones and leaves out a portion. This sample yields 200,000 to 250,000 clones, of which about 86% are seen a single time; about 1.3% belongs to the top ten. The specimen sequenced was PBMCs or T cells enriched from blood (not recorded which). The receptors were gathered from a woman aged 40-49 years with acute COVID-19. The CDR3 runs from the conserved cysteine through the conserved F or W. The D gene is left open where the match is weak. Not every row has a clone size; where given, it reads once, few, many or a size class.

TRBV21-1,NA,NA,TRBJ1-3,TGTGCCAGCAGCACTAGACAGGGAGGTACTGGAAACACCATATATTTT,CASSTRQGGTGNTIYF
TRBV19,NA,NA,TRBJ1-1,TGTGCCAGTAAAAAGGGGCCGAACACTGAAGCTTTCTTT,CASKKGPNTEAFF
TRBV29-1,NA,NA,TRBJ2-1,TGCAGCGTTGATCGTATTAGCGTGTACAATGAGCAGTTCTTC,CSVDRISVYNEQFF
TRBV7-2,NA,TRBD1,TRBJ1-3,TGTGCCAGCAGCGGCCGGGGACAGGGCTCTGGAAACACCATATATTTT,CASSGRGQGSGNTIYF
TRBV5-1,NA,NA,TRBJ2-2,TGCGCCAGCAGCCCGGACTTATCTTGGGAGCTGTTTTTT,CASSPDLSWELFF
TRBV9,NA,TRBD2,TRBJ2-2,TGTGCCAGCAGCTCCCGACTAGCTGAGGGGGAGCTGTTTTTT,CASSSRLAEGELFF
TRBV7-9,NA,NA,TRBJ1-1,TGTGCCAGCACCCACGTGAGAGGGGGGAACACTGAAGCTTTCTTT,CASTHVRGGNTEAFF
TRBV2,NA,NA,TRBJ1-3,TGTGCCAGCAGTTGGGACTACAAAACAAACACCATATATTTT,CASSWDYKTNTIYF
TRBV4-1,NA,NA,TRBJ1-1,TGCGCCAGCAGCCAAGTCGTTATGAACACTGAAGCTTTCTTT,CASSQVVMNTEAFF
TRBV28,NA,TRBD1,TRBJ1-6,TGTGCCAGCAATGACAGGGGAAACTCACCCCTCCACTTT,CASNDRGNSPLHF
TRBV24-1,NA,TRBD1,TRBJ2-2,TGTGCCACCTCCACAGGGGTCAACACCGGGGAGCTGTTTTTT,CATSTGVNTGELFF
TRBV5-1,NA,TRBD1,TRBJ1-2,TGCGCCAGCAGTCAGGGGGAAGAAAACTATGGCTACACCTTC,CASSQGEENYGYTF
TRBV2,NA,TRBD1,TRBJ1-2,TGTGCCAGCAGGAGACAGGGAGGAGGCTATGGCTACACCTTC,CASRRQGGGYGYTF
TRBV14,NA,NA,TRBJ2-1,TGTGCCAGCAGCCAGGGTGGGCCCTCCTACAATGAGCAGTTCTTC,CASSQGGPSYNEQFF
TRBV5-1,few,NA,TRBJ1-1,TGCGCCAGCAGCTTGGATCCCGGGAGGTCGGACACTGAAGCTTTCTTT,CASSLDPGRSDTEAFF
TRBV6-5,NA,NA,TRBJ1-2,TGTGCCAGCAGTTATGGTTTTCGGGGGGACTATGGCTACACCTTC,CASSYGFRGDYGYTF
TRBV4-1,NA,NA,TRBJ1-3,TGCGCCAGCAGCCAAGATTGGACAGCCTCTGGAAACACCATATATTTT,CASSQDWTASGNTIYF
TRBV19,once,NA,TRBJ2-1,TGTGCCAGTAAGCTGTACAATGAGCAGTTCTTC,CASKLYNEQFF
TRBV7-9,NA,NA,TRBJ1-1,TGTGCCAGCAGCCCGGAAGGGGTTACTGAAGCTTTCTTT,CASSPEGVTEAFF
TRBV7-2,few,NA,TRBJ1-3,TGTGCCAGCAGCCTCTCTGGAAACACCATATATTTT,CASSLSGNTIYF
TRBV18,NA,NA,TRBJ2-3,TGTGCCAGCTCACCTGGACAGCTCCCCACAGATACGCAGTATTTT,CASSPGQLPTDTQYF
TRBV2,NA,NA,TRBJ2-3,TGTGCCAGCATTGCGTCTTCTCGCACAGATACGCAGTATTTT,CASIASSRTDTQYF
TRBV28,few,NA,TRBJ1-2,TGTGCCAGCAGTTTAGAAGTCAGGGGATATGGCTACACCTTC,CASSLEVRGYGYTF
TRBV4-1,NA,NA,TRBJ2-1,TGCGCCAGCAGCCAAGGGGCGAATGAGCAGTTCTTC,CASSQGANEQFF
TRBV19,NA,TRBD1,TRBJ1-1,TGTGCCAGTAGTATGTCCGACAGGGGATGGAACACTGAAGCTTTCTTT,CASSMSDRGWNTEAFF
TRBV30,few,TRBD1,TRBJ1-6,TGTGCCTGGAGTGTAGGGACAGGATACTTCTCCTATAATTCACCCCTCCACTTT,CAWSVGTGYFSYNSPLHF
TRBV7-8,few,TRBD1,TRBJ2-2,TGTGCCAGCAGCTTTTCGGGACAGAGTTGGGATCGGGAGCTGTTTTTT,CASSFSGQSWDRELFF
TRBV7-7,NA,TRBD1,TRBJ2-5,TGTGCCAGCAGCTCCGGGACAGGTCATCCAGAGACCCAGTACTTC,CASSSGTGHPETQYF
TRBV2,NA,NA,TRBJ2-6,TGTGCCAGCAGTGAAGGCCTAAGCTCTGGGGCCAACGTCCTGACTTTC,CASSEGLSSGANVLTF
TRBV7-8,once,NA,TRBJ1-1,TGTGCCAGCAGCCGACAGATTAACACTGAAGCTTTCTTT,CASSRQINTEAFF
TRBV4-2,NA,NA,TRBJ2-4,TGTGCCAGCAGCCAAGATTTTCGGGCTAGCCGACTGGGGTCAGCCAAAAACATTCAGTACTTC,CASSQDFRASRLGSAKNIQYF
TRBV11-2,NA,TRBD2,TRBJ2-1,TGTGCCAGCAGCTTTGGCGGGGGGAACAATGAGCAGTTCTTC,CASSFGGGNNEQFF
TRBV4-1,many,NA,TRBJ2-7,TGCGCCAGCAGCCCGACGGACAGTCCGTACTACGAGCAGTACTTC,CASSPTDSPYYEQYF
TRBV4-2,NA,TRBD1,TRBJ1-6,TGTGCCAGCAGCCAAGATGAGGGGACAGGGGAACGTAATTCACCCCTCCACTTT,CASSQDEGTGERNSPLHF